The 17 T cell receptor beta chains below come from one sample, sequenced in a study of cytomegalovirus exposure and HLA in healthy donors. The method was immunoSEQ multiplex PCR; TCRdb's version includes in-frame clones alone and lacks a portion of them. The sample lists 220,000 or so clones, approximately 87% occurring once. Input material: PBMCs. The receptors derive from a woman aged 18-29 years in good health and CMV-seronegative.

This sequence joins TRBV25-1 and TRBJ2-5; D gene unclear. Trimming took 7 bases from V and 5 from J, leaving 14 bases between them. Germline V gives CDR1 MGHDK, CDR2 SYGVNS. The CDR3 loop spans 13 amino acids. DNA for the CDR3: TGTGCCAGCACCCCAGGCGTTGGGGAGACCCAGTACTTC. It yields the protein CASTPGVGETQYF.

The V call is TRBV5-6, the J call TRBJ1-5; D ambiguous. Germline lookup yields CDR1 SGHDT and CDR2 YYEEEE. The CDR3 has 13 amino acids. Trimming took off 2 bases at V and 4 bases at J, with 7 bases between the two ends. The CDR3 protein is CASSLQTNQPQHF. The CDR3, as DNA: TGTGCCAGCAGCTTACAGACAAATCAGCCCCAGCATTTT.

V and J are TRBV28 and TRBJ1-1; weak D call: TRBD1 (5 bases). Looked up from germline, CDR1 is MDHEN and CDR2 is SYDVKM. The length of the CDR3 is 15 residues. Trimming stripped 5 bases from V and 0 bases from J, with 13 bases between. The CDR3 loop reads CASSPRQRMNTEAFF. As DNA, the CDR3 is TGTGCCAGCAGTCCTCGACAGAGAATGAACACTGAAGCTTTCTTT. The variable domain in full, completed from reference TRBV28 and TRBJ1-1, reads DVKVTQSSRYLVKRTGEKVFLECVQDMDHENMFWYRQDPGLGLRLIYFSYDVKMKEKGDIPEGYSVSREKKERFSLILESASTNQTSMYLCASSPRQRMNTEAFFGQGTRLTVV.

In its sample, this clone was seen once. The CDR3 reads CASSLEGSYEQYF. CDR3 coding DNA: TGCGCCAGCAGCTTGGAGGGTAGCTACGAGCAGTACTTC. This chain links TRBV5-1 with TRBJ2-7; D is unclear. Trimming took 0 bases from V and 3 from J, leaving 7 bases between them. In germline, CDR1 is SGHRS, CDR2 YFSETQ. There are 13 residues in the CDR3.

V is TRBV14 and J is TRBJ1-2; D is unclear. The CDR3 spans 13 residues. CDR1 is SGHDN and CDR2 is FVKESK in the germline V gene. The V gene lost 4 bases and the J gene lost 1 base, with 7 bases spanning the gap. The CDR3 DNA sequence: TGTGCCAGCAGCCCGGACTTTAACTATGGCTACACCTTC. This encodes CASSPDFNYGYTF.

The chain joins TRBV9 to TRBJ2-5; TRBD2 aligns across 8 bases. V shed 3 bases and J 5 bases; nucleotides not matched to a gene: 6. This CDR3 has 14 residues. In germline, CDR1 is SGDLS, CDR2 YYNGEE. The CDR3 loop is CASSASGSWETQYF. The CDR3 coding sequence is TGTGCCAGCAGCGCAAGCGGGAGTTGGGAGACCCAGTACTTC.

The chain couples TRBV6-6 to TRBJ1-1; TRBD1 is a possible D gene (6 bases). V gave up 4 bases and J gave up 5 bases, with 17 bases separating them. The germline V gene encodes CDR1 MNHNY and CDR2 SVGAGI (reference sequence). The CDR3 runs 15 residues. The CDR3 sequence is CASSSITGSVTEAFF. DNA for the CDR3: TGTGCCAGCAGTTCGATTACAGGGTCCGTGACTGAAGCTTTCTTT.

V is TRBV7-2 and J is TRBJ1-1; D not resolved. The germline CDR1 and CDR2 sequences are SGHTA and FQGNSA. The CDR3 totals 14 residues. V lost 2 bases and J 11 bases, leaving 18 bases between the germline ends. CDR3 loop: CASSLRVSPTGAFF. CDR3 nucleotide sequence: TGTGCCAGCAGCTTACGGGTCTCACCAACCGGGGCTTTCTTT.

The chain employs TRBV15 and TRBJ2-4; D uncertain. Trimming left V 0 bases short and J 7 bases short, with 13 bases between. The CDR3 covers 15 residues. Germline CDR1 LNHNV, CDR2 YYDKDF (reference sequence). Here the CDR3 reads CATSRDLVGVNIQYF. In nucleotides, the CDR3 is TGTGCCACCAGCAGAGATCTCGTAGGAGTTAACATTCAGTACTTC.

The chain carries TRBV7-2 and TRBJ1-3; 7 nucleotides align to TRBD1. V was pared by 5 bases and J by 7 bases, with 11 bases of the junction left unmatched. Germline lookup yields CDR1 SGHTA and CDR2 FQGNSA. This CDR3 contains 15 residues. The CDR3 DNA follows: TGTGCCAGCAGCGAGGATCTGACAGGGTTGAACACCATATATTTT. Amino acids: CASSEDLTGLNTIYF.

This clone was seen just once. This chain joins TRBV20-1 and TRBJ2-7; D uncertain. The CDR3 consists of 10 residues. The germline V and J ends were trimmed by 6 bases and 4 bases, with 7 bases remaining between them. Per germline, CDR1 DFQATT and CDR2 SNEGSKA (reference sequence). The CDR3 protein is CSALQYEQYF. In DNA form, the CDR3 reads TGCAGTGCCCTACAGTACGAGCAGTACTTC.

The chain employs TRBV15 and TRBJ1-5, with D possibly being TRBD1 (6 bases). Germline loops: CDR1 LNHNV, CDR2 YYDKDF (reference sequence). The CDR3 sequence is 15 residues long. Trimming left V 6 bases short and J 2 bases short, with 14 bases between. The DNA of the CDR3 is TGTGCCACCAGAGCGGGGGCGCTTGGCAATCAGCCCCAGCATTTT. It encodes CATRAGALGNQPQHF.

The chain has TRBV9 and TRBJ2-2; D possibly matches TRBD1 or TRBD2 (6 bases each). The V end was cut by 0 bases, the J end by 3 bases, with 18 bases between. From germline, CDR1 is SGDLS and CDR2 YYNGEE. This CDR3 contains 18 residues. The CDR3 DNA follows: TGTGCCAGCAGCGTAGGAATAATGGGGGCGGGGCACACCGGGGAGCTGTTTTTT. The encoded protein is CASSVGIMGAGHTGELFF. Full variable domain (rest looked up from reference TRBV9 and TRBJ2-2): DSGVTQTPKHLITATGQRVTLRCSPRSGDLSVYWYQQSLDQGLQFLIQYYNGEERAKGNILERFSAQQFPDLHSELNLSSLELGDSALYFCASSVGIMGAGHTGELFFGEGSRLTVL.

CDR3 in DNA: TGTGCCACAAAGGGGGTTGCAAATCAGCCCCAGCATTTT. As protein: CATKGVANQPQHF. The gene calls are TRBV10-3 and TRBJ1-5, with TRBD1 as a possible D gene (6 bases). Germline values: CDR1 ENHRY, CDR2 SYGVKD. Deletions cut 10 bases from V and 4 bases from J, with 14 bases between. The CDR3 consists of 13 residues.

The chain joins TRBV6-5 to TRBJ1-4; TRBD1 matches at 8 bases. CDR1 MNHEY and CDR2 SVGAGI come from the germline V gene. CDR3 length: 14 residues. The trim removed 4 bases at V and 5 bases at J, leaving 3 bases unmatched. The CDR3 here is CASSWTGSNEKLFF. The CDR3 nucleotides are TGTGCCAGCAGTTGGACAGGGTCCAATGAAAAACTGTTTTTT.

This chain joins TRBV15 and TRBJ1-5; TRBD1 might be the D (5 bases). This CDR3 has 17 residues. Deletions cut 1 base from V and 0 bases from J, with 13 bases between. Germline CDR1 LNHNV, CDR2 YYDKDF (reference sequence). Written as DNA, the CDR3 is TGTGCCACCAGCAGAGGCCCGGGGGGGAGTAGCAATCAGCCCCAGCATTTT. Translation gives CATSRGPGGSSNQPQHF.

The chain recombines TRBV4-1 with TRBJ2-5; TRBD1 matches at 10 bases. CDR1 MGHRA and CDR2 YSYEKL come from the germline V gene. The CDR3 runs 18 residues. V trimming: 0 bases; J trimming: 7 bases; junction bases outside the gene matches: 14. CDR3 DNA: TGCGCCAGCAGCCAAGAGATAATTGGGGGACAGGGGAGGGGGACCCAGTACTTC. The encoded protein is CASSQEIIGGQGRGTQYF.